This T cell receptor beta chain was documented in a study of blood T cell repertoires in COVID-19. Trimming pared 0 bases from V and 2 bases from J, leaving 8 bases between. The CDR3 loop spans 14 amino acids. Germline CDR1 and CDR2: PRHDT and FYEKMQ (reference sequence). How the authors handled the data: Estimation of nucleated cell counts relied on the amplification of reference gene primers. Sequencing was performed with immunoSEQ multiplex PCR; in TCRdb, only in-frame clones are kept and a portion is missing. V, J and clone size are taken as reported in that table, and D and trimming were inferred from the DNA itself. This table has more than 85,000 clones, roughly 85% appearing once.

This receptor was identified in a man aged 50 to 59 with acute or convalescent COVID-19. This chain links TRBV13 with TRBJ2-7; perhaps TRBD1 as D (6 bases). The source material was peripheral blood. The CDR3 region is CASSLGSGAYEQYF. CDR3 nucleotide sequence: TGTGCCAGCAGCTTAGGCTCAGGGGCCTACGAGCAGTACTTC.